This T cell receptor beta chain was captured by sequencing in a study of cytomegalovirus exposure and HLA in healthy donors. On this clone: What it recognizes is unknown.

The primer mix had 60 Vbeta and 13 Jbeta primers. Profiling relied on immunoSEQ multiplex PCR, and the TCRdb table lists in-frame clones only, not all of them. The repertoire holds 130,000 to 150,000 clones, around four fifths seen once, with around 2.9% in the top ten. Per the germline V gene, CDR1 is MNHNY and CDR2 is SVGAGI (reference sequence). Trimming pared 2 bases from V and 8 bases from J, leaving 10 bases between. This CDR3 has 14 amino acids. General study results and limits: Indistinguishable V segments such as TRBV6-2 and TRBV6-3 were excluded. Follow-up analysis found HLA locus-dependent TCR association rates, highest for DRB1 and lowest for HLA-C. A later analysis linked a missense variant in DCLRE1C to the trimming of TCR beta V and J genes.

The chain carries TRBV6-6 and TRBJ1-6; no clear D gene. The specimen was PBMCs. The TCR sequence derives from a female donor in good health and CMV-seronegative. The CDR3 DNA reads TGTGCCAGCAGTTACAAAGCGGGAGATTCACCCCTCCACTTT. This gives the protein CASSYKAGDSPLHF.